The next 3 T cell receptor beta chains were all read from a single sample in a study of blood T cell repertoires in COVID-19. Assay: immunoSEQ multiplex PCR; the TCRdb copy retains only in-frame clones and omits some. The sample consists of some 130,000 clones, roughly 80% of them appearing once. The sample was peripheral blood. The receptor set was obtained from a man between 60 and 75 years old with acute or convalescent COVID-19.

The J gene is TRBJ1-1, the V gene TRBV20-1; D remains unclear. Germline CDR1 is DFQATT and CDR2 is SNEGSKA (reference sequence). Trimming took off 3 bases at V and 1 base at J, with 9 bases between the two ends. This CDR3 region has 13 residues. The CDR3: CSASPDTNTEAFF. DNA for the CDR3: TGCAGTGCTAGTCCTGACACGAACACTGAAGCTTTCTTT.

The CDR3 spells CAWSVGGGDQPQHF. The CDR3 DNA sequence: TGTGCCTGGAGTGTCGGGGGAGGCGATCAGCCCCAGCATTTT. This rearrangement joins TRBV30 to TRBJ1-5, with a possible D match to TRBD1 (5 bases). CDR1 GTSNPN and CDR2 SVGIG come from the germline V gene (reference sequence). The V and J ends lost 0 bases and 5 bases respectively, with 11 bases between them. CDR3 length: 14 residues.

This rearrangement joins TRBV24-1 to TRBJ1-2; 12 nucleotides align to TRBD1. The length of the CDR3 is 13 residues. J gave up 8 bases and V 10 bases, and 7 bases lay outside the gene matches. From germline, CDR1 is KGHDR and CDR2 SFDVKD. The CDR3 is CATRAGTGGGYTF. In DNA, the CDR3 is TGTGCCACAAGAGCCGGGACAGGGGGCGGCTACACCTTC.